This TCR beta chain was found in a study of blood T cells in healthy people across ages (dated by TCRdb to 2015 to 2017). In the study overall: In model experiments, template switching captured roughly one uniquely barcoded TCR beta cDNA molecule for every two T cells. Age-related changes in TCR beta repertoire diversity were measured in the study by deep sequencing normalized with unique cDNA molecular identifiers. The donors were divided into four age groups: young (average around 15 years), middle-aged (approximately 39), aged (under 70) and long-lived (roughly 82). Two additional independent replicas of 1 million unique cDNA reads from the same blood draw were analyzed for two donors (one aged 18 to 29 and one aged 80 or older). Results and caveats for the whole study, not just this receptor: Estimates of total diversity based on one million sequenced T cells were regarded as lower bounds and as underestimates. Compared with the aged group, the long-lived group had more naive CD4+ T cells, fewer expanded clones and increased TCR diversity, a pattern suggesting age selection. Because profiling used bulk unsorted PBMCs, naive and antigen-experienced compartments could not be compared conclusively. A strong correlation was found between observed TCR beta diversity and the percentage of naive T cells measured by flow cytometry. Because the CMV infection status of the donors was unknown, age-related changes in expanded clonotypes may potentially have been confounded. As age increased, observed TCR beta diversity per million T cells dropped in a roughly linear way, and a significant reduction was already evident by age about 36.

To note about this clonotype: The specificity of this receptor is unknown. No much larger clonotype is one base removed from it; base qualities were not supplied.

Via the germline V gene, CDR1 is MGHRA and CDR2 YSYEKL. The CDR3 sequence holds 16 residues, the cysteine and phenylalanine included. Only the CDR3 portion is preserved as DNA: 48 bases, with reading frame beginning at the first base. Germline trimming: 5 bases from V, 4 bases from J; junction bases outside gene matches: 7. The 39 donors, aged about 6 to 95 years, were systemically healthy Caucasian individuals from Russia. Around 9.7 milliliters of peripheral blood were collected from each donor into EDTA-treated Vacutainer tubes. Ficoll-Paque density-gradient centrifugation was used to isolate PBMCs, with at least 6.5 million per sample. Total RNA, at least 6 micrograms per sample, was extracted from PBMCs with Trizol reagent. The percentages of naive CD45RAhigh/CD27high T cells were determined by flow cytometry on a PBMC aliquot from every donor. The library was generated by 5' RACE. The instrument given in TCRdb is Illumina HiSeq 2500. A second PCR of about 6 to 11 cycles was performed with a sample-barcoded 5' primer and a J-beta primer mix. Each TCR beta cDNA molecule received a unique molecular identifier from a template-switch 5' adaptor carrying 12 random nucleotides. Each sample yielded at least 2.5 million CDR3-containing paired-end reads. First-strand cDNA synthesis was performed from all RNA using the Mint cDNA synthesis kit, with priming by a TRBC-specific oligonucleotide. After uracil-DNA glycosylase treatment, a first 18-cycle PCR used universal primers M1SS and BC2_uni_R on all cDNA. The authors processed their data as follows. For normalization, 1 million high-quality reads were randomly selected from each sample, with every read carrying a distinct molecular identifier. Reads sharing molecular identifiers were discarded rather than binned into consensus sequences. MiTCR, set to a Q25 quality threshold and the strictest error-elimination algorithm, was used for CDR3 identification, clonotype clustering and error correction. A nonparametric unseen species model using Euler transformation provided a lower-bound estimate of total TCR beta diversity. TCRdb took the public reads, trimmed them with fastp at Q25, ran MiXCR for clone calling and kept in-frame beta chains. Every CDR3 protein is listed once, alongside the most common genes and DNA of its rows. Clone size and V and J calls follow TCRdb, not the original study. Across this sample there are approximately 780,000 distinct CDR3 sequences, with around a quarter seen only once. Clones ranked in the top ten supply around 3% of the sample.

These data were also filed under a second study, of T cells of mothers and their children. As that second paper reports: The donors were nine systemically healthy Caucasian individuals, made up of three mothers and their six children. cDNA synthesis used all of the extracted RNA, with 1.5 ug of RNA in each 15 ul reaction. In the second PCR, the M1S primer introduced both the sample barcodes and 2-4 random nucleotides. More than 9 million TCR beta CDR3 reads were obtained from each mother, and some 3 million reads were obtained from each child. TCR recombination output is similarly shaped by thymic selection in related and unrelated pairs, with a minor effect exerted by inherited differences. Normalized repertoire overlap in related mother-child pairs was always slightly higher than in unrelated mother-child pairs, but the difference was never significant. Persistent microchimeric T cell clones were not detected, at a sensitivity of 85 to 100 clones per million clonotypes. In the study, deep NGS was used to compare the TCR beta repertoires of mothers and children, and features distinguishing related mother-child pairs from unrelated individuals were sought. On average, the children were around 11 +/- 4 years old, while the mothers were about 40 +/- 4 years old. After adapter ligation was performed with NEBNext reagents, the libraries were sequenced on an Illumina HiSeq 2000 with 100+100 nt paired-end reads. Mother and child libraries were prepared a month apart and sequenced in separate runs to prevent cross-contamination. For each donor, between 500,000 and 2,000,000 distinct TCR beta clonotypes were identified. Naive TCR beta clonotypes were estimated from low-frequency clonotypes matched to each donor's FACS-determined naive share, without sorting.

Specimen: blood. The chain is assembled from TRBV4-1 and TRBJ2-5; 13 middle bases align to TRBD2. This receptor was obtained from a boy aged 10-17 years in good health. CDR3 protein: CASSNYRLAGGETQYF. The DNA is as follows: TGCGCCAGCAGCAATTACCGACTAGCGGGGGGAGAGACCCAGTACTTC.